One sample yielded the 6 T cell receptor beta chains listed below, sequenced in a study of shared clonotypes between healthy human individuals. Sequenced by immunoSEQ multiplex PCR; TCRdb stores in-frame clones only, minus some. The data hold some 900,000 clones, with 76% observed a single time. Sequenced input: memory CD4+ T cells sorted from blood. Specified subset: CD45RA-negative fraction. Source of these receptors: a man between 18 and 29 years old in good health.

This clone was seen just once. The same CDR3 arises from other DNA sequences in this sample as well. V and J are TRBV6-5 and TRBJ1-3; D call uncertain. CDR1 is MNHEY and CDR2 is SVGAGI in the germline V gene. V dropped 0 bases and J dropped 4 bases, with 10 bases sitting between them. The CDR3 sequence is 15 residues long. The CDR3 nucleotides are TGTGCCAGCAGTTACTCGAGAGGGTCCGGAAACACCATATATTTT. As protein: CASSYSRGSGNTIYF.

V and J are TRBV18 and TRBJ2-7; 9 bases are a match to TRBD2. Losses at the gene ends were 6 bases for V and 2 bases for J; bases not matched to a gene: 8. Germline-derived CDR1 and CDR2 are KGHSH and LQKENI. This CDR3 contains 15 residues. The CDR3 DNA reads as TGTGCCAGCTCGCCCCCTGCGGGGGGGACCTACGAGCAGTACTTC. The encoded protein is CASSPPAGGTYEQYF.

In DNA form, the CDR3 reads TGTGCCAGCAGCCCAGAAGAGAACTATGGCTACACCTTC. Its protein product is CASSPEENYGYTF. V and J are TRBV7-9 and TRBJ1-2, with D unresolved. CDR3 length: 13 amino acids. The germline CDR1 and CDR2 sequences are SEHNR and FQNEAQ (reference sequence). V dropped 5 bases and J dropped 2 bases, with 9 bases sitting between them.

The V call is TRBV6-5, the J call TRBJ1-5; D unresolved. V lost 6 bases and J 6 bases, leaving 12 bases between the germline ends. This CDR3 is 13 amino acids long. Germline CDR1 MNHEY, CDR2 SVGAGI. The chain's CDR3 is CASRPGERQPQHF. In DNA, the CDR3 is TGTGCCAGCAGGCCTGGGGAACGTCAGCCCCAGCATTTT.

This chain uses TRBV6-1 with TRBJ2-5; a possible D gene is TRBD1 (6 bases). The CDR3 consists of 14 residues. Germline V lookup: CDR1 MNHNS, CDR2 SASEGT. V was shortened by 2 bases and J by 3 bases, with 10 bases between the two germline ends. CDR3 bases: TGTGCCAGCAGTGAAAACAGGGCAAAAGAGACCCAGTACTTC. The encoded protein is CASSENRAKETQYF.

The chain is built from TRBV18 and TRBJ2-1, with 8 bases matching TRBD2. The CDR3 is made up of 14 amino acids. CDR1 is KGHSH, CDR2 LQKENI, per germline. J gave up 10 bases and V 3 bases, and 8 bases lay outside the gene matches. The CDR3 DNA follows: TGTGCCAGCTCACCGGAAACGGGAGGGTTAGAGCAGTTCTTC. Amino acid sequence: CASSPETGGLEQFF.